This T cell receptor beta chain was documented in a study of STAT5B mutations in CD4+ large granular lymphocyte leukemia. General study findings and limits: CD4-sorted patient repertoires seemed more clonal than healthy CD4+ repertoires.

The length of the CDR3 is 14 residues. Germline V lookup: CDR1 SGHKS, CDR2 YYEKEE (reference sequence). Losses at the gene ends were 4 bases for V and 8 bases for J; bases not matched to a gene: 8. Clones were sequenced by immunoSEQ multiplex PCR, and TCRdb holds only the in-frame ones, with some missing. The repertoire holds some 45,000 clones, with approximately 83% as singletons. On this clone: The antigen is unknown.

This chain uses TRBV5-5 with TRBJ2-1, with TRBD2 matching 8 bases. The sequence was collected from a human donor in good health. The source material was CD4+ T cells from blood buffy coats. The CDR3 is CASSLRTSRDEQFF. CDR3 DNA sequence: TGTGCCAGCAGCCTGCGGACTAGCCGGGATGAGCAGTTCTTC.